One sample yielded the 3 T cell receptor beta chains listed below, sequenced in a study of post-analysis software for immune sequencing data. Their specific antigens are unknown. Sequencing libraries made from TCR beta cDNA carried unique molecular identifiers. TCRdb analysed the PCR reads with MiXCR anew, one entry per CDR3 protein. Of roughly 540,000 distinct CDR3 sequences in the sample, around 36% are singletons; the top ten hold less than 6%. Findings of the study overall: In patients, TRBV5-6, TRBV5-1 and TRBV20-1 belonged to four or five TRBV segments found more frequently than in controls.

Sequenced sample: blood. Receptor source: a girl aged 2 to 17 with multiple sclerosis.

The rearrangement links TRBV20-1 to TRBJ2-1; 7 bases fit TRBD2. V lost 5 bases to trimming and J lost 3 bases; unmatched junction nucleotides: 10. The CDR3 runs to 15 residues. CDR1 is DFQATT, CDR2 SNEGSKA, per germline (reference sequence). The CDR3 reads CSAGGGLELYNEQFF. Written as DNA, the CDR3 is TGCAGTGCTGGGGGAGGGCTAGAGCTCTACAATGAGCAGTTCTTC.

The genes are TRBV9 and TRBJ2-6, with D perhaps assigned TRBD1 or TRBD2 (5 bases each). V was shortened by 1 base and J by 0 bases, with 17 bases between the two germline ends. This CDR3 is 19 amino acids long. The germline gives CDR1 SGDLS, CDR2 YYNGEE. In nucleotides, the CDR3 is TGTGCCAGCAGCGTATTTGCTGGGGGTGGAGTCTCTGGGGCCAACGTCCTGACTTTC. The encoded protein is CASSVFAGGGVSGANVLTF.

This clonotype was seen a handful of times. The CDR3 sequence is CASSLLGLEAFF. The CDR3 bases are TGCGCCAGCAGCTTGCTCGGGTTGGAAGCTTTCTTT. This sequence joins TRBV5-1 and TRBJ1-1; D not resolved. This CDR3 spans 12 amino acids. Trimming took 1 base from V and 8 from J, leaving 9 bases between them. The germline V gene encodes CDR1 SGHRS and CDR2 YFSETQ.